The clone carrying this T cell receptor (beta chain) came up a few times. Its antigen is unknown. The sample originates from a study of CD8 T cells in ankylosing spondylitis. A single record per CDR3 protein comes from TCRdb applying MiXCR to the 5' RACE reads. This table holds 200,000 to 250,000 distinct CDR3 sequences, about 18% found once. Germline lookup yields CDR1 SEHNR and CDR2 FQNEAQ (reference sequence). V dropped 1 base and J dropped 5; count of bases not matched to a gene: 8. The CDR3 is made up of 15 amino acids. The study's findings and limits: Among TCR beta sequences, a motif of several highly homologous variants appeared characteristic of ankylosing spondylitis blood.

Sequencing was performed on blood, either unsorted or a sorted T cell fraction (not recorded which). This clonotype was obtained from a male donor with ankylosing spondylitis. The chain is built from TRBV7-9 and TRBJ2-7; 7 bases are a match to TRBD2. CDR3 in DNA: TGTGCCAGCAGCTTAGTTTACGGGGGGAACGACGAGCAGTACTTC. Its translation is CASSLVYGGNDEQYF.